This T cell receptor beta chain emerged from a study of OX40 agonist ivuxolimab in advanced cancers. Turning to the study itself: An agonistic human IgG2 monoclonal antibody against OX40 (CD134) was given. Administration of intravenous ivuxolimab to patients occurred every 2 weeks at 0.01 to 10 mg/kg.

Method: immunoSEQ multiplex PCR; TCRdb's copy keeps in-frame clones and lacks some. The sample shows some 60,000 clones, around 90% of them seen only once. Study-level points and caveats: In the 0.1 to 3.0 mg/kg range, CD4+ and CD8+ blood T cells had expanded clonally by week 6.

Collection of blood occurred at baseline, at cycle 4 day 1, and at cycle 7 day 1. Of note for this clone: Its antigen is still unknown.

This TCR was recovered from an adult with an advanced solid tumor such as melanoma, head and neck, liver or kidney cancer. Sequencing was performed on CD4+ or CD8+ T cells sorted from blood, taken in a trial of the OX40 agonist ivuxolimab.

The CDR3 spells CASIPWNTGELFF. The CDR3 DNA is TGTGCCAGCATCCCTTGGAACACCGGGGAGCTGTTTTTT. The gene calls are TRBV7-8 and TRBJ2-2; D is unclear. Germline CDR1 SGHVS, CDR2 FQNEAQ. The length of the CDR3 is 13 residues. The V end lost 7 bases, the J end lost 1 base, and 7 bases lay between the germline ends. The variable domain in full, with the rest retrieved from reference TRBV7-8 and TRBJ2-2, is GAGVSQSPRYKVAKRGQDVALRCDPISGHVSLFWYQQALGQGPEFLTYFQNEAQLDKSGLPSDRFFAERPEGSVSTLKIQRTQQEDSAVYLCASIPWNTGELFFGEGSRLTVL.